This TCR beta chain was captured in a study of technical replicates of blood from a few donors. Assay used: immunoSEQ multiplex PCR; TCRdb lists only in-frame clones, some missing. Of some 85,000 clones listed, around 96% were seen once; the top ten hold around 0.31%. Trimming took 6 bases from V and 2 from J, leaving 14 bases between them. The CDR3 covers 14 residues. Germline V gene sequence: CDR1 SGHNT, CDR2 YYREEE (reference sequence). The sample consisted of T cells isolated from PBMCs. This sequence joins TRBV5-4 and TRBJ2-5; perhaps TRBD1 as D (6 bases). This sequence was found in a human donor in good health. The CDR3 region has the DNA TGTGCCAGCATGAGGCCGGGACATCAAGAGACCCAGTACTTC. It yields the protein CASMRPGHQETQYF.